The following is a TCR beta chain sequence with its context. Its antigen is as yet unknown. This sample is drawn from a study of cytomegalovirus exposure and HLA in healthy donors. Study-wide findings and caveats: Rare TCR sequences predominated, though certain public TCRs were found in many donors. Being productive about 87% or about 30% of the time was typical of most TCR beta V segments in an earlier analysis.

PCR involved 60 Vbeta and 13 Jbeta primers. Produced via immunoSEQ multiplex PCR; TCRdb's table is partial and in-frame only. The listing contains roughly 150,000 clones. The CDR3 sequence is 15 residues long. Germline CDR1 and CDR2: MGHRA and YSYEKL. J lost 2 bases, V lost 0 bases, and 3 bases had no gene match. This receptor was obtained from a woman between 45 and 60 years old in good health and CMV-seronegative. Specimen: PBMCs. The chain couples TRBV4-1 to TRBJ1-2, with 7 bases lining up with TRBD1. In DNA, the CDR3 is TGCGCCAGCAGCCAAGAAAGGGGACAGAACTATGGCTACACCTTC. Its translation is CASSQERGQNYGYTF.